This is a list of T cell receptor beta chains from one sample in a study of T cells in Graves' hyperthyroidism and ophthalmopathy. TCRdb fed the multiplex PCR reads into MiXCR, producing one record per CDR3 protein. This sample has 250,000 to 350,000 distinct CDR3 sequences, with about a sixth found just once. The sample comprised blood. These receptors were collected from a woman aged 60-75 years with Graves' ophthalmopathy. Each CDR3 is given with its conserved first and last residue. The D gene is left open where the match is weak. Clone size is shown for a subset of rows, as once, few, many or a class of expanded clone.

CDR3nt,CDR3aa,v_gene,abundance,d_gene,j_gene
TGTGCCAGTAGTATAAGACAACTCACAGATACGCAGTATTTT,CASSIRQLTDTQYF,TRBV19,.,.,TRBJ2-3
TGCAGCGTTGAAGACCTCCAGCGGAGGGAGACCCAGTACTTC,CSVEDLQRRETQYF,TRBV29-1,few,.,TRBJ2-5
TGTGCCAGCACTCCGGGTGCTGCCACCGGGGAGCTGTTTTTT,CASTPGAATGELFF,TRBV2,.,.,TRBJ2-2
TGTGCCAGCAGTTATGGGGGGAGCCCAGATACGCAGTATTTT,CASSYGGSPDTQYF,TRBV27,few,.,TRBJ2-3
TGCGCCAGCAGCCAAGACCGAGAACAGCCCCAGCATTTT,CASSQDREQPQHF,TRBV4-1,few,.,TRBJ1-5
TGTGCCAGCAGCTTGGACACCGGACTAGCAGGCGAGGATGAGCAGTTCTTC,CASSLDTGLAGEDEQFF,TRBV5-4,.,TRBD2,TRBJ2-1
TGTGCCAGCAGTTCACAGGGAGTCCATAAACTGTTTTTT,CASSSQGVHKLFF,TRBV12-3/TRBV12-4,.,.,TRBJ1-4
TGTGCCAGCAGTCAAGGGCAGTCCTACGAGCAGTACTTC,CASSQGQSYEQYF,TRBV28,many,.,TRBJ2-7
TGTGCCAGCACCGCGACAGGGTGGTTCGACTATGGCTACACCTTC,CASTATGWFDYGYTF,TRBV28,many,TRBD1,TRBJ1-2
TGTGCCAGTAACGGGGGGACAGATACGCAGTATTTT,CASNGGTDTQYF,TRBV7-2,.,TRBD2,TRBJ2-3
TGTGCCAGCAGCTTACAGGCAGGGGCCGAAGCTTTCTTT,CASSLQAGAEAFF,TRBV7-2,many,.,TRBJ1-1
TGTGCCAGCGGATTGCAACTAGGTGGGCGGAATGGCTACACCTTC,CASGLQLGGRNGYTF,TRBV11-2,many,.,TRBJ1-2
TGTGCCAGCAGCCCAACTCGGGGCGGGGCACAAGAGACCCAGTACTTC,CASSPTRGGAQETQYF,TRBV11-2,many,.,TRBJ2-5
TGCGCCAGCAGCTTGTTCGCGGGAAGTCCCAATGAGCAGTTCTTC,CASSLFAGSPNEQFF,TRBV5-1,.,.,TRBJ2-1
TGTGCCAGCAGCTTATTCCAGGGTCCAGAGACCCAGTACTTC,CASSLFQGPETQYF,TRBV7-2,many,.,TRBJ2-5
TGTGCCAGCAGTTCGCCGGGACAGATAGACTCTGGAAACACCATATATTTT,CASSSPGQIDSGNTIYF,TRBV6-9,once,TRBD1,TRBJ1-3
TGCGCCAGCAGCCAAGTTTCTGGGGGAGGGCCCTACAATGAGCAGTTCTTC,CASSQVSGGGPYNEQFF,TRBV4-3,few,TRBD2,TRBJ2-1
TGCGCCAGCAGCTCCCGGACTAGTTCCTACAATGAGCAGTTCTTC,CASSSRTSSYNEQFF,TRBV5-1,many,TRBD2,TRBJ2-1
TGTGCCAGCAGCCCAGGGGGCCCGAGCTCCTACAATGAGCAGTTCTTC,CASSPGGPSSYNEQFF,TRBV7-9,.,TRBD1,TRBJ2-1
TGTGCCAGCAGCCAAGACCCAGGGGGGCTCTATGGCTACACCTTC,CASSQDPGGLYGYTF,TRBV4-2,.,TRBD1,TRBJ1-2
TGTGCCAGTAGCAACTCCGGGACTAGTCTCCATGAGCAGTTCTTC,CASSNSGTSLHEQFF,TRBV19,.,TRBD2,TRBJ2-1
TGTGCCAGCAGCTGGGGGGCGGCGGGGATTAACACCGGGGAGCTGTTTTTT,CASSWGAAGINTGELFF,TRBV11-2,many,.,TRBJ2-2
TGTGCCAGCAGCTCACAGGGTCCCACTGGCTACACCTTC,CASSSQGPTGYTF,TRBV5-1,.,.,TRBJ1-2
TGTGCCAGCAGTTCGACGGGCCCCTATGGCTACACCTTC,CASSSTGPYGYTF,TRBV6-2/TRBV6-3,.,.,TRBJ1-2
TGCAGTGCCGGGGGGGGACTAGCGGGAGCTGGGTCCTACAATGAGCAGTTCTTC,CSAGGGLAGAGSYNEQFF,TRBV20-1,many,TRBD2,TRBJ2-1
TGTGCCACCAGCAGAGATCGAGGCTCCCAGTCCCAGCATTTT,CATSRDRGSQSQHF,TRBV7-9,few,.,TRBJ1-5
TGTGCCAGCAGAGGGGGGGGGGGAAGAGGGGCCAACGTCCTGACTTTC,CASRGGGGRGANVLTF,TRBV12-3/TRBV12-4,.,.,TRBJ2-6
TGTGCCAGCTCACCACAGGGGGCGTGGGAGACCCAGTACTTC,CASSPQGAWETQYF,TRBV18,many,TRBD1,TRBJ2-5
TGTGCCAGTAGTATCTTAGGGGGTTCCTACAATGAGCAGTTCTTC,CASSILGGSYNEQFF,TRBV19,.,.,TRBJ2-1
TGTGCCAGCAGCTTAAGAGGGGCCGGGAACACTGAAGCTTTCTTT,CASSLRGAGNTEAFF,TRBV11-2,many,.,TRBJ1-1
TGTGCCAGCAGCCAAGAAGAGTTGCTTCCCGGGGATGAGCAGTTCTTC,CASSQEELLPGDEQFF,TRBV4-2,.,.,TRBJ2-1
TGTGCCAGCAGTCAGACCGGGACTAGCGCCTCCTACGAGCAGTACTTC,CASSQTGTSASYEQYF,TRBV27,many,TRBD2,TRBJ2-7
TGTGCCATCAGTGACAATCAGGGAGCTTTCTTT,CAISDNQGAFF,TRBV10-3,many,.,TRBJ1-1
TGCGCCAGCAGCTCACCGGGACTAGCGGGAGCCGAGCAGTACTTC,CASSSPGLAGAEQYF,TRBV5-1,many,TRBD2,TRBJ2-7
TGCGCCAGCAGCCAACTGGGGACAGGGGGAACCTACGAGCAGTACTTC,CASSQLGTGGTYEQYF,TRBV4-1,few,TRBD1,TRBJ2-7
TGTGCCAGTAGTACCAGAGGGGACAGCTTTTACGAGCAGTACTTC,CASSTRGDSFYEQYF,TRBV19,many,TRBD1,TRBJ2-7
TGTGCCAGCACTAGAGGGGGGGAGCTGTTTTTT,CASTRGGELFF,TRBV2,many,.,TRBJ2-2
TGTGCCAGTAGTATAGGAGCATTGACTGAAGCTTTCTTT,CASSIGALTEAFF,TRBV19,few,.,TRBJ1-1
TGCGCCAGCAGCTCCGGGACTAGCGGGACCCTTTGGGATGAGCAGTTCTTC,CASSSGTSGTLWDEQFF,TRBV5-1,many,TRBD2,TRBJ2-1
TGTGCCAGCAGTTACAGGGGAGAGGAGACCCAGTACTTC,CASSYRGEETQYF,TRBV7-2,many,TRBD1,TRBJ2-5
TGTGCCAGCAGCCCCCCTAGCATCCACGAGCAGTACTTC,CASSPPSIHEQYF,TRBV7-9,many,.,TRBJ2-7
TGCGCCAGCAGCTTGGGTGACCGGGACACTAGAGAGGGCACTGAAGCTTTCTTT,CASSLGDRDTREGTEAFF,TRBV5-1,many,.,TRBJ1-1
TGCAGTGCTAGAGCAGCGGGGGCGGGTGGGAACGAGCAGTACTTC,CSARAAGAGGNEQYF,TRBV20-1,many,TRBD2,TRBJ2-7
TGTGCCAGCAGCCAAGCCTCTTATGGCGGAACCTACGAGCAGTACTTC,CASSQASYGGTYEQYF,TRBV4-2,few,.,TRBJ2-7
TGCAGTGCTTCGTCACGACAGTCCTACGAGCAGTACTTC,CSASSRQSYEQYF,TRBV20-1,.,.,TRBJ2-7
TGTGCTAGTGGTTTAAACAGGGGTCTTGGCACTGAAGCTTTCTTT,CASGLNRGLGTEAFF,TRBV12-5,.,TRBD1,TRBJ1-1
TGTGCCAGCAGCTTGAGACTTAATTCACCCCTCCACTTT,CASSLRLNSPLHF,TRBV7-9,many,.,TRBJ1-6
TGCAGCGTTGAGACTAGCGGGAGGGCTATCGAGCAGTACTTC,CSVETSGRAIEQYF,TRBV29-1,many,TRBD2,TRBJ2-7
TGCAGTGCAGACAGGGGTTTATATGGCTACACCTTC,CSADRGLYGYTF,TRBV20-1,many,TRBD1,TRBJ1-2
TGTGCCAGCACCCGCCTTGGAGGGGCTGGAGAGACCCAGTACTTC,CASTRLGGAGETQYF,TRBV7-6,many,.,TRBJ2-5
TGTGCCATCAGGCGACTAGCGGGAGTCGTGACCGGGGAGCTGTTTTTT,CAIRRLAGVVTGELFF,TRBV10-3,few,TRBD2,TRBJ2-2